The clone carrying this TCR beta chain is labeled medium-sized (0.01 to 0.1%). The data derive from a study of prognosis after radiotherapy for stage I lung cancer. Study summary: Approximately 15 cases involved newly diagnosed primary stage I lung tumors, and a few involved oligometastatic NSCLC subsequent to surgical resection of the primary tumor.

It was by two-round multiplex PCR that TCR beta CDR3 was amplified from genomic DNA. Primers were specific to each TRBV and TRBJ gene in first-round PCR. In TCRdb, the multiplex PCR reads were re-called with MiXCR into one record per CDR3 protein. This table holds 30,000 to 40,000 distinct CDR3 sequences, approximately 35% found once. The CDR3 spans 12 residues. V was trimmed by 5 bases and J by 7 bases, leaving 11 bases between them. The specimen comprised PBMCs, sampled before or after stereotactic body radiation therapy (not recorded which). The chain is built from TRBV12-3 or TRBV12-4 and TRBJ1-2; D may be TRBD1 (6 bases). The sequence derives from a donor over 45 with non-small cell lung cancer. CDR3 protein: CASSTGKGGYTF. The CDR3 DNA reads TGTGCCAGCAGTACAGGGAAGGGTGGCTACACCTTC.